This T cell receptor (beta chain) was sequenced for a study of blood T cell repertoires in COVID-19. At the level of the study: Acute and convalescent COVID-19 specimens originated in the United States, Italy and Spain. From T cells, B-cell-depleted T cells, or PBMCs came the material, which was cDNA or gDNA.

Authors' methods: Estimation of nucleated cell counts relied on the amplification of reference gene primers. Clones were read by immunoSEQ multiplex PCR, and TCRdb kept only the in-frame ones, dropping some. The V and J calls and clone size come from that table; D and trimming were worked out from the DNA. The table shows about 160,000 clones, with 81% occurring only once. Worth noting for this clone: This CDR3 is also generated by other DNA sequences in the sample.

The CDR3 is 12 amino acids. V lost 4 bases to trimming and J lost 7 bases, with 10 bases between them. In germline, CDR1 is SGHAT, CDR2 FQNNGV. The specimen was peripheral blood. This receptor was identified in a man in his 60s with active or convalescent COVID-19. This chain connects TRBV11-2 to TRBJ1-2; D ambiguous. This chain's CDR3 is CASSSEGSGYTF. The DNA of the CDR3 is TGTGCCAGCAGCTCGGAGGGAAGTGGCTACACCTTC.